A single sample is the source of the 12 T cell receptor beta chains below, sequenced in a study of blood T cell repertoires in COVID-19. TCRdb's table, derived via immunoSEQ multiplex PCR, lists solely in-frame clones and lacks some. The table has about 360,000 clones, about 88% seen once. The sequenced sample consisted of peripheral blood. These receptors all come from a human donor in a cohort sampled during active COVID-19.

V usage is TRBV27 and J usage is TRBJ2-7; the match to TRBD1 covers 8 bases. J lost 1 base, V lost 5 bases, and 10 bases had no gene match. CDR1 is MNHEY, CDR2 SMNVEV, per germline (reference sequence). This CDR3 is 16 amino acids long. CDR3 nucleotides: TGTGCCAGCAGTCCTATCTGGGGACAGGAGTCCTACGAGCAGTACTTC. This codes for CASSPIWGQESYEQYF.

The chain is built from TRBV2 and TRBJ2-5, with TRBD2 matching 7 bases. The CDR3 consists of 16 residues. Germline lookup yields CDR1 SNHLY and CDR2 FYNNEI. The junction had 13 bases not matched to a gene; V was cut back by 6 bases and J by 3 bases. The CDR3 nucleotides read TGTGCCAGCAGCCCGAGGGAGGGCATGTATGAAGAGACCCAGTACTTC. It is translated as CASSPREGMYEETQYF. Full variable domain (missing parts from reference TRBV2 and TRBJ2-5): EPEVTQTPSHQVTQMGQEVILRCVPISNHLYFYWYRQILGQKVEFLVSFYNNEISEKSEIFDDQFSVERPDGSNFTLKIRSTKLEDSAMYFCASSPREGMYEETQYFGPGTRLLVL.

The chain has TRBV27 and TRBJ2-2; no firm D call. V lost 2 bases and J 6 bases, leaving 16 bases between the germline ends. The length of the CDR3 is 16 residues. Germline CDR1 MNHEY, CDR2 SMNVEV (reference sequence). The CDR3: CASSLLPPPYAGELFF. CDR3 DNA: TGTGCCAGCAGTTTACTCCCCCCGCCCTACGCCGGGGAGCTGTTTTTT.

The table lists this clone with a few counts. CDR3 sequence: CASSDSNSGGASDEQFF. CDR3 coding DNA: TGTGCCAGCAGTGACTCGAACAGCGGGGGGGCCTCGGATGAGCAGTTCTTC. V and J are TRBV6-4 and TRBJ2-1, with 10 bases fitting TRBD2. The J segment lost 8 bases and the V segment lost 0 bases, leaving 10 bases of the junction unmatched. The CDR3 consists of 17 residues. Germline V gene data show CDR1 as MRHNA and CDR2 as SNTAGT.

A word on this clone: One junction end disagrees with the germline gene, perhaps due to a read error. The CDR3 here is CATSRGFQGSLF. The CDR3 DNA follows: TGTGCCACCAGCAGGGGATTCCAGGGCTCACTCTTT. The rearrangement joins TRBV15 to TRBJ1-1, with D possibly TRBD1 on 5 matching bases. There are 12 residues in the CDR3. Germline lookup yields CDR1 LNHNV and CDR2 YYDKDF (reference sequence).

The gene calls are TRBV30 and TRBJ1-1; 9 bases map to TRBD1. The junction had 8 bases not matched to a gene; V was cut back by 3 bases and J by 3 bases. The CDR3 totals 15 residues. Per germline, CDR1 GTSNPN and CDR2 SVGIG (reference sequence). The CDR3, as DNA: TGTGCCTGGAGGATGGCGGGGACAGGGTACACTGAAGCTTTCTTT. Translated, it gives CAWRMAGTGYTEAFF. The full variable domain, in which reference TRBV30 and TRBJ1-1 provide the parts outside the CDR3, is SQTIHQWPATLVQPVGSPLSLECTVEGTSNPNLYWYRQAAGRGLQLLFYSVGIGQISSEVPQNLSASRPQDRQFILSSKKLLLSDSGFYLCAWRMAGTGYTEAFFGQGTRLTVV.

The V gene is TRBV4-2, the J gene TRBJ2-3; 11 bases line up with TRBD2. The V gene's germline CDR1 is LGHNA and CDR2 YNFKEQ. The junction had 6 bases not matched to a gene; V was cut back by 0 bases and J by 4 bases. This CDR3 region has 17 residues. The CDR3 loop is CASSQELTSGTPDTQYF. CDR3 DNA sequence: TGTGCCAGCAGCCAAGAGCTGACTAGCGGGACTCCAGATACGCAGTATTTT.

V usage is TRBV28 and J usage is TRBJ1-6, with 7 bases fitting TRBD1. There are 15 residues in the CDR3. Germline V lookup: CDR1 MDHEN, CDR2 SYDVKM. V trimming: 6 bases; J trimming: 1 base; junction bases outside the gene matches: 3. In DNA form, the CDR3 reads TGTGCCAGCAGCACACAGGGGTCCTATAATTCACCCCTCCACTTT. It encodes CASSTQGSYNSPLHF.

This clone was detected only a few times. The V and J genes are TRBV30 and TRBJ2-1; D call uncertain. CDR1 and CDR2 (germline): GTSNPN, SVGIG (reference sequence). The ends were cut back, 1 base at V and 0 bases at J, with 4 bases in the middle. This CDR3 spans 13 amino acids. The CDR3: CAWSGASYNEQFF. The CDR3 DNA follows: TGTGCCTGGAGTGGGGCCTCCTACAATGAGCAGTTCTTC. The variable domain in full, completed from reference TRBV30 and TRBJ2-1, reads SQTIHQWPATLVQPVGSPLSLECTVEGTSNPNLYWYRQAAGRGLQLLFYSVGIGQISSEVPQNLSASRPQDRQFILSSKKLLLSDSGFYLCAWSGASYNEQFFGPGTRLTVL.

This chain joins TRBV27 and TRBJ2-3; weak D call: TRBD1 (5 bases). Germline V lookup: CDR1 MNHEY, CDR2 SMNVEV (reference sequence). Trimming removed 5 bases from V and 1 base from J, with 16 bases in between. This CDR3 is 16 amino acids long. The CDR3 DNA reads as TGTGCCAGCAGTCCTAAACGTGGGGCCCGCACAGATACGCAGTATTTT. It encodes CASSPKRGARTDTQYF.

The V gene is TRBV5-4, the J gene TRBJ2-5; no clear D gene. From germline, CDR1 is SGHNT and CDR2 YYREEE (reference sequence). The CDR3 runs 16 residues. V was pared by 4 bases and J by 3 bases, with 19 bases between. The CDR3 spells CASSPSSVLREETQYF. The CDR3 nucleotides are TGTGCCAGCAGCCCGTCCAGCGTATTACGGGAAGAGACCCAGTACTTC. Full variable domain (missing parts from reference TRBV5-4 and TRBJ2-5): ETGVTQSPTHLIKTRGQQVTLRCSSQSGHNTVSWYQQALGQGPQFIFQYYREEENGRGNFPPRFSGLQFPNYSSELNVNALELDDSALYLCASSPSSVLREETQYFGPGTRLLVL.

This clone was counted once. The chain uses TRBV5-6 and TRBJ1-2; tentatively, D is TRBD1 (6 bases). Germline CDR1 SGHDT, CDR2 YYEEEE. The CDR3 consists of 14 residues. With 5 bases removed from V and 4 bases from J, the gap between germline ends came to 15 bases. Written as DNA, the CDR3 is TGTGCCAGCAGAGCCCCGGACAGTTTCTATGGCTACACCTTC. Translation gives CASRAPDSFYGYTF.